This is a list of T cell receptor beta chains from one sample in a study of neurological immune-mediated disorders. One entry per CDR3 protein, called by TCRdb with MiXCR from the 5' RACE reads. The data contain roughly 65,000 distinct CDR3 sequences, roughly 3.7% of them singletons. Sequencing was done on a sample of PBMCs. Receptors were obtained from a man aged 50-60 years with multiple sclerosis. The CDR3 runs from the conserved cysteine through the conserved F or W. The D gene is left open where the match is weak. Only part of the rows carry a size: once, few, many, or a class if the clone is expanded.

many	TRBJ1-1	TRBV6-5	.	TGTGCCAGCAGTCGCCTCAGGGAAACTGAAGCTTTCTTT	CASSRLRETEAFF
many	TRBJ2-3	TRBV5-1	.	TGCGCCAGCAGCATGGACGCTCCGGCTGATACGCAGTATTTT	CASSMDAPADTQYF
many	TRBJ2-1	TRBV5-1	TRBD2	TGCGCCAGCAGCTTGGTTCTAGCGGGGGGATCTCCTGAGCAGTTCTTC	CASSLVLAGGSPEQFF
many	TRBJ2-7	TRBV7-6	TRBD2	TGTGCCAGCAGCTCCCACGGGGGAGGGCTCTACGAGCAGTACTTC	CASSSHGGGLYEQYF
few	TRBJ1-5	TRBV21-1	.	TGTGCCAGCAGCAAACGGGGCAGGGTTTATCAGCCCCAGCATTTT	CASSKRGRVYQPQHF
.	TRBJ1-4	TRBV7-9	.	TGTGCCAGCAGAACCACAGGGAACGAAAAACTGTTTTTT	CASRTTGNEKLFF
many	TRBJ2-6	TRBV20-1	.	TGCAGTGCTAGAGACAGGGTATGGGCCAACGTCCTGACTTTC	CSARDRVWANVLTF
few	TRBJ2-2	TRBV20-1	TRBD2	TGCAGTGCTGACGCGACTAGCGGCACCGGGGAGCTGTTTTTT	CSADATSGTGELFF
many	TRBJ2-1	TRBV7-9	TRBD2	TGTGCCAGCAGCTTGACTAGCGGGGGGGCTTTGAATGAGCAGTTCTTC	CASSLTSGGALNEQFF
many	TRBJ1-6	TRBV7-2	.	TGTGCCAGCAGCTCCCAGCCAATTCGTCTTACAAGGTCCAATTCACCCCTCCACTTT	CASSSQPIRLTRSNSPLHF
.	TRBJ1-1	TRBV13	.	TGTGCCAGCAGCCTCTTGACAGCACTATTGAACACTGAAGCTTTCTTT	CASSLLTALLNTEAFF
many	TRBJ1-1	TRBV5-1	.	TGCGCCAGCAGCCCTCACAGGGAACCGAACACTGAAGCTTTCTTT	CASSPHREPNTEAFF
many	TRBJ1-2	TRBV9	.	TGTGCCAGCAGCGGGCGGTATGGCTACACCTTC	CASSGRYGYTF
many	TRBJ2-1	TRBV7-2	.	TGTGCCAGCAGCTTTTGGCAGGGCGTGAATGAGCAGTTCTTC	CASSFWQGVNEQFF
many	TRBJ1-5	TRBV2	.	TGTGCCAGCAGTGACAGCCATAGCAATCAGCCCCAGCATTTT	CASSDSHSNQPQHF
many	TRBJ1-2	TRBV9	.	TGTGCCAGCAGCGGGGGGGGGAAAACTAACTATGGCTACACCTTC	CASSGGGKTNYGYTF
many	TRBJ1-1	TRBV7-2	.	TGTGCCAGCAGCTTATCGGGAAGGTGGAACACTGAAGCTTTCTTT	CASSLSGRWNTEAFF
many	TRBJ2-7	TRBV12-3/TRBV12-4	TRBD2	TGTGCCAGCAGTGTTAGCGGGGGGCTCTACGAGCAGTACTTC	CASSVSGGLYEQYF
medium-sized	TRBJ1-4	TRBV7-9	.	TGTGCCAGCAGCTTAGAACAGCCCGCCGCTAATGAAAAACTGTTTTTT	CASSLEQPAANEKLFF
many	TRBJ1-5	TRBV5-1	.	TGCGCCAGCAGCCAGGACGGGAATAGCAATCAGCCCCAGCATTTT	CASSQDGNSNQPQHF
many	TRBJ2-3	TRBV3-1	.	TGTGCCAGCAGCTCCCGACAGCTTCATAGCACAGATACGCAGTATTTT	CASSSRQLHSTDTQYF
many	TRBJ2-3	TRBV9	TRBD1	TGTGCCAGCAGCGAAGATAACAGGGGACCCACAGATACGCAGTATTTT	CASSEDNRGPTDTQYF
many	TRBJ2-1	TRBV20-1	.	TGCAGTGATCGTCCCACTGGGCAGGGGATTGAGCAGTTCTTC	CSDRPTGQGIEQFF
.	TRBJ1-5	TRBV27	.	TGTGCCAGCAAAATTAGAGGGAATCAGCCCCAGCATTTT	CASKIRGNQPQHF
many	TRBJ2-7	TRBV20-1	.	TGCAGTGCTAGAAACCGGGACTCACCGTCCTACGAGCAGTACTTC	CSARNRDSPSYEQYF
many	TRBJ1-5	TRBV20-1	.	TGCAGTGCTAGAGTGTCTCGGGGAAGCAATCAGCCCCAGCATTTT	CSARVSRGSNQPQHF
many	TRBJ2-3	TRBV5-6	.	TGTGCCAGCAGCTTGGGGCAGGAGACAGATACGCAGTATTTT	CASSLGQETDTQYF
many	TRBJ2-7	TRBV12-3/TRBV12-4	.	TGTGCCAGCAGTTTAGTATTTACCGGGCTCTCCTACGAGCAGTACTTC	CASSLVFTGLSYEQYF
many	TRBJ1-1	TRBV6-5	.	TGTGCCAGCACCCGAGAAACGTACACTGAAGCTTTCTTT	CASTRETYTEAFF
many	TRBJ1-5	TRBV15	.	TGTGCCACCAGCAGAGACGGGGGGCTTGGTCAGCCCCAGCATTTT	CATSRDGGLGQPQHF
.	TRBJ2-7	TRBV5-8	.	TGTGCCAGCGGGACATACTACGAGCAGTACTTC	CASGTYYEQYF
many	TRBJ2-4	TRBV12-3/TRBV12-4	.	TGTGCCAGCAGTTTTAGAGGTGAAAACATTCAGTACTTC	CASSFRGENIQYF
many	TRBJ1-2	TRBV3-1	.	TGTGCCAGCAGCTTTACGGGGGCAAACTATGGCTACACCTTC	CASSFTGANYGYTF
many	TRBJ2-1	TRBV12-3/TRBV12-4	TRBD1	TGTGCCAGCAGCCGCCACAGGACAGGGGTCGAGCAGTTCTTC	CASSRHRTGVEQFF
.	TRBJ2-4	TRBV5-6	TRBD1	TGTGCCAGCAGTTCGAGACAGGGGGCAGTCGGGGCCAAAAAAATTCAGTACTTC	CASSSRQGAVGAKKIQYF
many	TRBJ2-3	TRBV12-3/TRBV12-4	TRBD1	TGTGCCAGCAGTTTCACAGGGGGGTCTGATACGCAGTATTTT	CASSFTGGSDTQYF
many	TRBJ1-1	TRBV6-2/TRBV6-3	.	TGTGCCACCGGCCGGGGTACAGTCCTTGAAGCTTTCTTT	CATGRGTVLEAFF
many	TRBJ1-4	TRBV7-8	TRBD1	TGTGCCAGCAACAGGGGGCCGGGTGAAAAACTGTTTTTT	CASNRGPGEKLFF
many	TRBJ2-1	TRBV7-2	TRBD2	TGTGCCAGCAGCAAACCGGGACTAGTCGTCAATGAGCAGTTCTTC	CASSKPGLVVNEQFF